The sequence of this TCR beta chain was determined in a study of T-cell memory formation after mild COVID-19. One entry per CDR3 protein, called by TCRdb with MiXCR from the 5' RACE reads. The sample contains 500,000 to 650,000 distinct CDR3 sequences, about 22% of which appear only once. This clonotype was detected many times. V was shortened by 0 bases and J by 1 base, with 10 bases between the two germline ends. Per germline, CDR1 SGHKS and CDR2 YYEKEE (reference sequence). This CDR3 spans 15 amino acids. This chain joins TRBV5-5 and TRBJ2-5; D gene ambiguous. Sequencing was done on a sample of PBMCs or a T cell subset sorted from them (not recorded which). The clonotype originates from an adult woman who had mild COVID-19 (a few samples of this study predate the infection). Cell type and time point are not known. CDR3 protein: CASSLGPNPQETQYF. The DNA for the CDR3 is TGTGCCAGCAGCTTGGGGCCGAATCCCCAAGAGACCCAGTACTTC.